Following are 8 T cell receptor beta chains from one sample sequenced in a study of T cells after yellow fever vaccination. TCRdb re-analysed the 5' RACE reads in MiXCR, keeping a single row per CDR3 protein. The sample has about 240,000 distinct CDR3 sequences, around 7% seen once; the top ten hold approximately 0.84%. Sequencing used CD4+ T cells sorted from PBMCs, obtained 15 days after the yellow fever booster vaccination. These TCRs come from a man aged 25-40 years who received the YFV17D yellow fever vaccine.

The sample holds many counts of this clonotype. The chain has TRBV6-4 and TRBJ1-1; perhaps TRBD1 as D (5 bases). Germline V CDR1 and CDR2: MRHNA, SNTAGT. V was shortened by 0 bases and J by 5 bases, with 7 bases between the two germline ends. The CDR3 runs to 13 residues. CDR3 DNA: TGTGCCAGCAGTGACTCTAGGGGAACTGAAGCTTTCTTT. Translated: CASSDSRGTEAFF.

This clonotype appeared many times. This chain connects TRBV20-1 to TRBJ2-7; 8 bases line up with TRBD2. The V gene's germline CDR1 is DFQATT and CDR2 SNEGSKA (reference sequence). V lost 6 bases to trimming and J lost 0 bases; unmatched junction nucleotides: 10. The CDR3 runs to 15 residues. DNA of the CDR3: TGCAGTGCACAGCTAGCGGGTGGGACCTCCTACGAGCAGTACTTC. Translated: CSAQLAGGTSYEQYF.

This clonotype was counted ten times or more. V gene TRBV28 combines with J gene TRBJ2-3, with TRBD1 matching over 8 bases. The germline V gene encodes CDR1 MDHEN and CDR2 SYDVKM. Unmatched junction bases numbered 2, after V lost 3 bases and J lost 0 bases. The CDR3 is 15 amino acids. CDR3 region: CASSFGTGSTDTQYF. For the CDR3, the DNA is TGTGCCAGCAGTTTCGGGACAGGTAGCACAGATACGCAGTATTTT.

This clonotype occurred once. This chain uses TRBV4-1 with TRBJ2-2, with 7 bases aligning to TRBD1. The V and J ends lost 1 base and 2 bases, in that order; junction bases with no gene match: 4. Germline lookup yields CDR1 MGHRA and CDR2 YSYEKL. The CDR3 contains 16 residues. This CDR3 reads CASSQVGQINTGELFF. Here the CDR3 DNA reads TGCGCCAGCAGCCAAGTGGGACAGATTAACACCGGGGAGCTGTTTTTT.

A few counts support this clonotype. The chain has TRBV5-1 and TRBJ2-3; TRBD2 agrees at 13 bases. Trimming removed 4 bases from V and 0 bases from J; junction bases left unmatched: 5. The CDR3 loop spans 17 amino acids. Germline V gives CDR1 SGHRS, CDR2 YFSETQ. The CDR3 DNA sequence: TGCGCCAGCAGCATCGGGACTAGCGGGACTAGCACAGATACGCAGTATTTT. Amino acids: CASSIGTSGTSTDTQYF.

A few counts support this clonotype. The genes are TRBV5-1 and TRBJ2-5, with D maybe TRBD2 (6 bases). Germline-derived CDR1 and CDR2 are SGHRS and YFSETQ. V dropped 0 bases and J dropped 5 bases, with 11 bases sitting between them. The CDR3 extends over 14 amino acids. DNA of the CDR3: TGCGCCAGCAGCTTGGCTAGCGTGGGGGAGACCCAGTACTTC. This sequence encodes CASSLASVGETQYF.

Ten or more counts support this clonotype. The chain uses TRBV20-1 and TRBJ1-5; D is unclear. The CDR3 contains 12 residues. Germline CDR1 is DFQATT and CDR2 is SNEGSKA (reference sequence). The V gene lost 4 bases and the J gene lost 4 bases, with 8 bases spanning the gap. The CDR3 here is CSAIGLNQPQHF. DNA of the CDR3: TGCAGTGCTATCGGGCTGAATCAGCCCCAGCATTTT.

This clonotype was found a few times. J is TRBJ2-2 and V is TRBV30; a possible D gene is TRBD1 (6 bases). V lost 8 bases and J 2 bases, leaving 21 bases between the germline ends. The length of the CDR3 is 16 residues. The germline V gene encodes CDR1 GTSNPN and CDR2 SVGIG (reference sequence). The CDR3 spells CAGTGKSSSNTGELFF. Here the CDR3 DNA reads TGTGCCGGAACAGGGAAATCATCCTCTAACACCGGGGAGCTGTTTTTT.